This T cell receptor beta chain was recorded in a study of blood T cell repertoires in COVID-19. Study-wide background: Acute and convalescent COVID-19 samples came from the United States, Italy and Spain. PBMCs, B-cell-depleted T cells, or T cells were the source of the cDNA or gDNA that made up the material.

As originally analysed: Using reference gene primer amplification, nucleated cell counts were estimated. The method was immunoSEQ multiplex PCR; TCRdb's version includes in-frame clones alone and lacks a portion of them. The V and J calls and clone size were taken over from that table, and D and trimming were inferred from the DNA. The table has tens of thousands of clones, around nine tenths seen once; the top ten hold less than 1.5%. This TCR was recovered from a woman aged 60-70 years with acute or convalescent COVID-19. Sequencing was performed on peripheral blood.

Written as DNA, the CDR3 is TGTGCCAGCAGTCCGACAGTTAACTATGGCTACACCTTC. Translating it yields CASSPTVNYGYTF. The chain combines TRBV6-6 with TRBJ1-2; D is perhaps TRBD1 (5 bases). CDR3 size: 13 residues. From germline, CDR1 is MNHNY and CDR2 SVGAGI (reference sequence). Trimming removed 5 bases at V and 1 base at J, with 8 bases between.